The entry that follows covers one TCR beta chain sequence. The antigen is not known. One end of the junction does not line up with germline, which may come from a read error. The data stem from a study of Ad26.COV2.S vaccination and SARS-CoV-2 variants. On the study more broadly: Within the COV1001 Ad26.COV2.S trial arm, the donor was enrolled.

Clones were sequenced by immunoSEQ multiplex PCR, and TCRdb holds only the in-frame ones, with some missing. Here the sample spans roughly 320,000 clones, approximately 86% being singletons. Notes on the study in general: Measures of TCR breadth and depth may have fallen short of total T cell responses. Participants in the vaccine arm had higher spike-specific TCR breadth; placebo recipients had lower.

Germline lookup yields CDR1 SGHRS and CDR2 YFSETQ. The CDR3 runs to 14 residues. Treatment reported: roughly 18 received Ad26.COV2.S at low or high dose, single or two shots; about 5 received placebo; per-sample allocation not given. Day 63 after the first vaccine or placebo injection was the time point for sampling. The rearrangement joins TRBV5-1 to TRBJ2-5; TRBD2 agrees at 8 bases. The sequence derives from a person aged 18-65 years who received the Ad26.COV2.S COVID-19 vaccine or a placebo. The specimen was peripheral blood, collected in a trial of Ad26.COV2.S vaccine versus placebo. The CDR3 protein is CASSSAPEVTSGDF. The CDR3 DNA sequence: TGCGCCAGCAGCTCGGCACCCGAGGTCACTAGCGGCGACTTC.